These 27 T cell receptor beta chains were all obtained from the same sample, sequenced in a study of blood T cell repertoires in COVID-19. Produced via immunoSEQ multiplex PCR; TCRdb's table is partial and in-frame only. The sample yields some 100,000 clones, around 87% seen once. Sequencing input: peripheral blood. All receptors derive from a woman younger than 45 with acute or convalescent COVID-19.

This rearrangement joins TRBV12-3 or TRBV12-4 to TRBJ1-2, with 7 bases identical to TRBD1. With 6 bases clipped from V and 4 bases from J, the junction kept 5 bases outside the gene matches. This CDR3 has 13 amino acids. CDR3 sequence reads: CASRIRDSYGYTF. CDR3 in DNA: TGTGCCAGCAGGATCCGGGACAGCTATGGCTACACCTTC.

This clone was counted between two and nine times. This chain uses TRBV5-6 with TRBJ1-6, with D unresolved. The V gene lost 3 bases and the J gene lost 4 bases, with 8 bases spanning the gap. CDR3 length equals 14 residues. From germline, CDR1 is SGHDT and CDR2 YYEEEE. CDR3 in DNA: TGTGCCAGCAGCTACAATACGTATAATTCACCCCTCCACTTT. This translates into CASSYNTYNSPLHF.

V gene TRBV5-1 combines with J gene TRBJ1-6; no clear D gene. The CDR3 is made up of 14 amino acids. The V gene's germline CDR1 is SGHRS and CDR2 YFSETQ. V was cut by 0 bases and J by 8 bases, with 9 bases left in between. CDR3 nucleotide sequence: TGCGCCAGCAGCTTGGACGGGTTAGATTCACCCCTCCACTTT. This translates into CASSLDGLDSPLHF.

V and J are TRBV28 and TRBJ1-6; the D gene is possibly TRBD1 (5 bases). CDR3 length: 13 residues. Germline V gene data show CDR1 as MDHEN and CDR2 as SYDVKM. The V end lost 4 bases, the J end lost 17 bases, and 18 bases lay between the germline ends. CDR3 loop: CASSSPVGGTFHF. CDR3 sequence (DNA): TGTGCCAGCAGTTCACCAGTGGGGGGGACCTTCCACTTT.

The V gene is TRBV19, the J gene TRBJ1-2; D is possibly TRBD1 (6 bases). CDR1 is LNHDA, CDR2 SQIVND, per germline (reference sequence). V was shortened by 9 bases and J by 5 bases, with 28 bases between the two germline ends. The CDR3 loop spans 17 amino acids. In nucleotides, the CDR3 is TGTGCCAGATCCCCCCAAACCGGGACACAAGACGATTATGGCTACACCTTC. Protein sequence: CARSPQTGTQDDYGYTF.

The chain is built from TRBV9 and TRBJ1-5, with D possibly TRBD1 on 5 matching bases. This CDR3 is built from 20 residues. V lost 0 bases to trimming and J lost 1 base, with 23 bases between them. CDR1 is SGDLS, CDR2 YYNGEE, per germline. The CDR3 DNA is TGTGCCAGCAGCGTAGAAAAGATTGAGGCGTCGGGGGGAAGCAATCAGCCCCAGCATTTT. This encodes CASSVEKIEASGGSNQPQHF.

This chain's CDR3 is CASSTILQGYEQYF. CDR3 DNA: TGTGCCAGCAGTACCATTTTACAGGGATACGAGCAGTACTTC. V is TRBV6-5 and J is TRBJ2-7, with a weak D call TRBD1 (6 bases). CDR1 is MNHEY, CDR2 SVGAGI, per germline. Trimming stripped 5 bases from V and 4 bases from J, with 15 bases between. The CDR3 extends over 14 amino acids.

This clone was counted once. The chain uses TRBV6-2 or TRBV6-3 and TRBJ1-2, with TRBD1 as a possible D gene (5 bases). The CDR3 runs to 12 residues. Germline lookup yields CDR1 MNHEY and CDR2 SVGEGT. Trimming stripped 2 bases from V and 7 bases from J, with 8 bases between. The CDR3 DNA is TGTGCCAGCAGTTACCTCGGGGGTGGCTACACCTTC. This gives the protein CASSYLGGGYTF.

The chain is built from TRBV15 and TRBJ2-7; D might be TRBD1 (6 bases). V was clipped by 3 bases and J by 0 bases, with 12 bases between them. CDR1 is LNHNV and CDR2 is YYDKDF in the germline V gene (reference sequence). This CDR3 has 15 amino acids. The CDR3: CATSSQGSPSYEQYF. Written as DNA, the CDR3 is TGTGCCACCAGCAGCCAGGGGTCACCCTCCTACGAGCAGTACTTC.

V and J are TRBV20-1 and TRBJ2-7, with D possibly being TRBD2 (6 bases). Germline lookup yields CDR1 DFQATT and CDR2 SNEGSKA (reference sequence). The CDR3 loop spans 15 amino acids. The V end was cut by 3 bases, the J end by 0 bases, with 15 bases between. The CDR3 loop reads CSASRAGGSSYEQYF. CDR3 coding DNA: TGCAGTGCTAGTCGCGCTGGAGGGTCCTCCTACGAGCAGTACTTC.

V and J are TRBV3-1 (or the pseudogene TRBV3-2) and TRBJ2-7, with TRBD1 identical over 11 bases. This CDR3 is 19 amino acids long. V shed 4 bases, J shed 0 bases, and the junction held 14 bases outside the gene matches. Germline V gene data show CDR1 as LGHDT and CDR2 as YNNKEL (reference sequence). CDR3 bases: TGTGCCAGCAGCCTCGGACAGGGGGCGCTTATCACCCCCTCCTACGAGCAGTACTTC. It codes for CASSLGQGALITPSYEQYF.

This chain joins TRBV19 and TRBJ1-5; 12 nucleotides align to TRBD1. Trimming took 3 bases from V and 5 from J; bases not matched to a gene: 5. Germline values: CDR1 LNHDA, CDR2 SQIVND (reference sequence). This CDR3 has 16 amino acids. The CDR3 DNA sequence: TGTGCCAGTAGTATCCCGGGACAGGGGGCACATCAGCCCCAGCATTTT. It translates to CASSIPGQGAHQPQHF.

The rearrangement uses TRBV6-2 or TRBV6-3 and TRBJ2-3, with D perhaps TRBD2 (6 bases). CDR1 is MNHEY and CDR2 is SVGEGT in the germline V gene. The CDR3 runs 13 residues. V was cut by 6 bases and J by 5 bases, with 12 bases left in between. The DNA for the CDR3 is TGTGCCAGCAGGCCTAGCGTGATAGATACGCAGTATTTT. The encoded protein is CASRPSVIDTQYF.

The chain carries TRBV28 and TRBJ1-2; TRBD1 might be the D (5 bases). Germline lookup yields CDR1 MDHEN and CDR2 SYDVKM. This CDR3 contains 15 residues. The V gene lost 3 bases and the J gene lost 5 bases, with 16 bases spanning the gap. The CDR3 region is CASSLGGSLFYGYTF. The CDR3 region has the DNA TGTGCCAGCAGTTTGGGGGGATCCCTCTTTTATGGCTACACCTTC.

This clone was detected only once. The chain carries TRBV7-8 and TRBJ1-1; D is unclear. From germline, CDR1 is SGHVS and CDR2 FQNEAQ. V was shortened by 5 bases and J by 3 bases, with 7 bases between the two germline ends. The CDR3 is made up of 12 amino acids. In DNA, the CDR3 is TGTGCCAGCAGCCCCCTTGACACTGAAGCTTTCTTT. Protein: CASSPLDTEAFF.

This clone was detected once. The chain has TRBV5-1 and TRBJ1-1; tentative D call: TRBD1 (6 bases). Germline V gene sequence: CDR1 SGHRS, CDR2 YFSETQ. CDR3 size: 17 residues. The V end was cut by 4 bases, the J end by 0 bases, with 19 bases between. In DNA, the CDR3 is TGCGCCAGCAGCCGGACCGGGGCAGGGGTCATGAACACTGAAGCTTTCTTT. Encoded protein: CASSRTGAGVMNTEAFF.

The chain recombines TRBV11-2 with TRBJ2-7, with 8 positions matching TRBD2. The trim removed 5 bases at V and 2 bases at J, leaving 5 bases unmatched. Germline V gene data show CDR1 as SGHAT and CDR2 as FQNNGV. The CDR3 has 14 amino acids. CDR3 sequence reads: CASSPGTSAYEQYF. DNA of the CDR3: TGTGCCAGCAGCCCCGGGACTAGTGCCTACGAGCAGTACTTC.

The genes are TRBV30 and TRBJ1-2; the match to TRBD1 covers 7 bases. The CDR3 loop spans 13 amino acids. V lost 6 bases, J lost 0 bases, and 4 bases stayed unmatched. From germline, CDR1 is GTSNPN and CDR2 SVGIG (reference sequence). This chain's CDR3 is CACPGTANYGYTF. The CDR3 nucleotides read TGTGCCTGTCCAGGGACAGCTAACTATGGCTACACCTTC.

V usage is TRBV19 and J usage is TRBJ1-6, with 7 nucleotides matching TRBD1. Looked up from germline, CDR1 is LNHDA and CDR2 is SQIVND (reference sequence). The CDR3 has 14 residues. The ends lost 7 bases at V and 7 bases at J; junction bases unmatched: 7. CDR3 loop: CASTRTGWNSPLHF. CDR3 coding DNA: TGTGCCAGTACCCGGACAGGATGGAATTCACCCCTCCACTTT.

The chain has TRBV30 and TRBJ1-5; TRBD1 is a possible D gene (5 bases). The germline V gene has CDR1 GTSNPN and CDR2 SVGIG (reference sequence). Trimming left V 4 bases short and J 4 bases short, with 17 bases between. The CDR3 extends over 15 amino acids. CDR3 amino acids: CAWNVGGALNQPQHF. For the CDR3, the DNA is TGTGCCTGGAATGTGGGAGGGGCCCTAAATCAGCCCCAGCATTTT.

This chain joins TRBV2 and TRBJ1-1; 7 bases are a match to TRBD1. This CDR3 spans 13 amino acids. Germline V gives CDR1 SNHLY, CDR2 FYNNEI. With 7 bases clipped from V and 4 bases from J, the junction kept 6 bases outside the gene matches. The CDR3 DNA is TGTGCCAGCAAAGACAGGGCAAGCACTGAAGCTTTCTTT. It specifies CASKDRASTEAFF.

The gene calls are TRBV5-6 and TRBJ2-1; 12 bases align to TRBD2. From germline, CDR1 is SGHDT and CDR2 YYEEEE. The CDR3 has 15 amino acids. Germline trimming cut 3 bases from V and 4 bases from J; bases unmatched to any gene: 2. The DNA of the CDR3 is TGTGCCAGCAGCTCTGGACTAGCGGGGTACAATGAGCAGTTCTTC. Its translation is CASSSGLAGYNEQFF.

V and J are TRBV3-1 (or the pseudogene TRBV3-2) and TRBJ2-3; TRBD2 might be the D (6 bases). Trimming removed 1 base from V and 2 bases from J, with 13 bases in between. Germline CDR1 LGHDT, CDR2 YNNKEL (reference sequence). CDR3 length: 16 amino acids. Here the CDR3 DNA reads TGTGCCAGCAGCCAAGCCTGGCGGGGAGACACAGATACGCAGTATTTT. Residues: CASSQAWRGDTDTQYF.

The chain recombines TRBV7-9 with TRBJ1-2; perhaps TRBD1 as D (6 bases). Trimming removed 1 base from V and 6 bases from J, with 9 bases in between. CDR3 length: 13 residues. Looked up from germline, CDR1 is SEHNR and CDR2 is FQNEAQ (reference sequence). The CDR3 DNA follows: TGTGCCAGCAGCTTAGGGACAGATGATGGCTACACCTTC. Residues: CASSLGTDDGYTF.

The table lists this clone with a count of one. J is TRBJ1-2 and V is TRBV6-5, with TRBD1 as a possible D gene (6 bases). This CDR3 region has 13 residues. Between the trimmed V and J ends, which lost 9 bases and 7 bases, there was a span of 18 bases. Germline CDR1 and CDR2: MNHEY and SVGAGI. CDR3 DNA sequence: TGTGCCAGTTTCACCCCCGGACAGCTTGGCTACACCTTC. As protein: CASFTPGQLGYTF.

J is TRBJ1-5 and V is TRBV27; 7 bases are a match to TRBD1. The CDR3 sequence is 14 residues long. V was pared by 4 bases and J by 5 bases, with 5 bases of the junction left unmatched. Germline CDR1 reads MNHEY; CDR2 reads SMNVEV (reference sequence). CDR3 in DNA: TGTGCCAGCAGTTCGGGACAGAGAGATCAGCCCCAGCATTTT. This translates into CASSSGQRDQPQHF.

This clone was found once. This sample also contains other DNA sequences that code for the same CDR3. The CDR3 sequence is CASSLERGSYGYTF. The CDR3 coding sequence is TGTGCCAGCAGCTTAGAGCGGGGATCCTATGGCTACACCTTC. The chain links TRBV7-2 to TRBJ1-2; no reliable D call. Between the trimmed V and J ends, which lost 1 base and 4 bases, there was a span of 10 bases. This CDR3 comprises 14 residues. Germline V gene data show CDR1 as SGHTA and CDR2 as FQGNSA.